This record looks at one TCR beta chain sequence and its context. Its antigen remains unknown. This specimen belongs to a study of cytomegalovirus exposure and HLA in healthy donors. General study findings and limits: TCR clusters originating in the first cohort tended to co-occur in the approximately 120 validation repertoires, according to a later analysis.

Germline values: CDR1 MDHEN, CDR2 SYDVKM. Trimming took 5 bases from V and 1 from J, leaving 11 bases between them. This CDR3 spans 14 amino acids. Here immunoSEQ multiplex PCR was the method, and the copy in TCRdb shows in-frame clones only, minus some. The sample carries about 240,000 clones, about 90% recorded once. The study drew the donors from its approximately 110-subject validation cohort, separate from the roughly 700-subject first cohort. Sequencing was performed on PBMCs. This TCR came from a woman in her twenties or thirties in good health and CMV-seropositive. This chain uses TRBV28 with TRBJ1-1, with D perhaps TRBD1 (6 bases). The CDR3 DNA sequence: TGTGCCAGCAGTACAACAGGGAAGAACACTGAAGCTTTCTTT. This gives the protein CASSTTGKNTEAFF. The full variable domain, its missing parts supplied by reference TRBV28 and TRBJ1-1, is DVKVTQSSRYLVKRTGEKVFLECVQDMDHENMFWYRQDPGLGLRLIYFSYDVKMKEKGDIPEGYSVSREKKERFSLILESASTNQTSMYLCASSTTGKNTEAFFGQGTRLTVV.